This entry describes one T cell receptor beta chain. This record comes from a study of blood T cell repertoires in COVID-19. Method: immunoSEQ multiplex PCR; TCRdb's copy keeps in-frame clones and lacks some. The sample lists 150,000 to 200,000 clones, 80% to 85% occurring once. The clonotype comes from a man in his 70s with active or convalescent COVID-19. The specimen sequenced was peripheral blood.

The CDR3 spells CASSNPQYYGYTF. The CDR3 bases are TGTGCCAGTAGTAATCCCCAATACTATGGCTACACCTTC. V gene TRBV19 combines with J gene TRBJ1-2; D is ambiguous. CDR1 LNHDA and CDR2 SQIVND come from the germline V gene (reference sequence). The CDR3 extends over 13 amino acids. Trimming took 4 bases from V and 3 from J, leaving 9 bases between them.